The clone carrying this T cell receptor (beta chain) was observed a single time. Sequencing used immunoSEQ multiplex PCR; TCRdb keeps in-frame clones, though not all of them. The sample has some 98,000 clones, roughly 87% seen once. This entry belongs to a study of cytomegalovirus exposure and HLA in healthy donors. The source of this sequence is a man aged 18 to 29 in good health and CMV-seropositive. The specimen was PBMCs.

For the CDR3, the DNA is TGCAGCGTAGACGGGACAGGGAATTATAACAATGAGCAGTTCTTC. It yields the protein CSVDGTGNYNNEQFF. The genes are TRBV29-1 and TRBJ2-1; 9 nucleotides align to TRBD1. This CDR3 has 15 amino acids. V lost 6 bases to trimming and J lost 5 bases; unmatched junction nucleotides: 11. Germline lookup yields CDR1 SQVTM and CDR2 ANQGSEA.